The entry below describes one T cell receptor beta chain. This sample was included in a study of identical twins. V lost 5 bases, J lost 1 base, and 5 bases stayed unmatched. The germline V gene has CDR1 SGHTA and CDR2 FQGTGA. The length of the CDR3 is 16 residues. MiXCR, applied by TCRdb to the 5' RACE reads, yields one record per CDR3 protein. The profile shows around 500,000 distinct CDR3 sequences, more than 13% of them singletons. The same sample was also studied in work on yellow fever vaccine responses in identical twins.

The chain has TRBV7-3 and TRBJ2-6; TRBD1 aligns across 7 bases. The receptor was isolated from a young woman in good health. Sequencing was performed on CD4+ T cells sorted from blood. The chain's CDR3 is CASSRDSASGANVLTF. The CDR3 bases are TGTGCCAGCAGCCGGGACAGTGCTTCTGGGGCCAACGTCCTGACTTTC.